These 25 T cell receptor beta chains originate from one sample sequenced in a study of CD8 T cells in Susac syndrome. RNA, at roughly 0.5 to 1 ug, was reverse transcribed with random hexamers. TCRdb itself ran the immunoSEQ multiplex PCR reads through MiXCR, one entry per CDR3 protein. The sample lists 250,000 to 300,000 distinct CDR3 sequences, around 89% occurring once. Sequences were obtained from CD8+ T cells from PBMCs. The source is a human donor with multiple sclerosis.

The gene calls are TRBV6-6 and TRBJ1-1; D not certain. Germline V gives CDR1 MNHNY, CDR2 SVGAGI (reference sequence). This CDR3 is built from 15 residues. V was trimmed by 2 bases and J by 1 base, leaving 11 bases between them. CDR3 residues: CASSYLVRGNTEAFF. CDR3 DNA: TGTGCCAGCAGTTACCTGGTTAGAGGGAACACTGAAGCTTTCTTT.

V usage is TRBV5-6 and J usage is TRBJ1-4, with 7 nucleotides matching TRBD1. Germline CDR1 SGHDT, CDR2 YYEEEE. The CDR3 length is 16 residues. Losses at the gene ends were 4 bases for V and 0 bases for J; bases not matched to a gene: 6. CDR3 in amino acids: CASSPGQRTTNEKLFF. The CDR3 region has the DNA TGTGCCAGCAGCCCGGGACAGCGAACAACTAATGAAAAACTGTTTTTT. The variable domain in full, with the rest retrieved from reference TRBV5-6 and TRBJ1-4, is DAGVTQSPTHLIKTRGQQVTLRCSPKSGHDTVSWYQQALGQGPQFIFQYYEEEERQRGNFPDRFSGHQFPNYSSELNVNALLLGDSALYLCASSPGQRTTNEKLFFGSGTQLSVL.

This chain joins TRBV4-2 and TRBJ1-4; D possibly corresponds to TRBD1 (5 bases). This CDR3 comprises 15 residues. Germline lookup yields CDR1 LGHNA and CDR2 YNFKEQ. V lost 1 base, J lost 8 bases, and 14 bases lay in between. This CDR3 is CASSQGRGEIEKLFF. The CDR3 region has the DNA TGTGCCAGCAGCCAAGGGAGGGGAGAAATAGAAAAACTGTTTTTT.

CDR3 in DNA: TGTGCCATCCCCTCGGTGGGGGCGAGAGAGCAGTACTTC. Translating gives CAIPSVGAREQYF. V usage is TRBV10-3 and J usage is TRBJ2-7; weak D call: TRBD1 (6 bases). CDR1 is ENHRY and CDR2 is SYGVKD in the germline V gene. The CDR3 spans 13 residues. Deletions cut 8 bases from V and 7 bases from J, with 18 bases between.

The V gene is TRBV11-2, the J gene TRBJ2-7, with D perhaps assigned TRBD1 or TRBD2 (5 bases each). The length of the CDR3 is 14 residues. Trimming removed 5 bases from V and 2 bases from J, with 13 bases in between. Germline CDR1 and CDR2: SGHAT and FQNNGV. The CDR3 here is CASSHGTATYEQYF. CDR3 bases: TGTGCCAGCAGCCACGGGACCGCGACCTACGAGCAGTACTTC.

V usage is TRBV30 and J usage is TRBJ1-2; D call uncertain. CDR3 length equals 14 residues. V lost 2 bases and J 3 bases, leaving 13 bases between the germline ends. Germline-derived CDR1 and CDR2 are GTSNPN and SVGIG (reference sequence). CDR3 in amino acids: CAWSHGSRDYGYTF. For the CDR3, the DNA is TGTGCCTGGAGTCACGGGAGTCGGGACTATGGCTACACCTTC.

The chain's CDR3 is CASSIDLAELAKNIQYF. CDR3 DNA: TGTGCCAGCAGCATAGATCTAGCGGAGCTAGCCAAAAACATTCAGTACTTC. The chain couples TRBV12-3 or TRBV12-4 to TRBJ2-4; 7 positions match TRBD2. The V and J ends lost 6 bases and 0 bases, in that order; junction bases with no gene match: 11. The CDR3 has 17 residues.

V and J are TRBV20-1 and TRBJ1-2; D not resolved. Deletions cut 6 bases from V and 7 bases from J, with 15 bases between. CDR3 length: 12 amino acids. The V gene's germline CDR1 is DFQATT and CDR2 SNEGSKA (reference sequence). This CDR3 reads CSATRGEAGYTF. The DNA for the CDR3 is TGCAGTGCCACCCGGGGAGAGGCTGGCTACACCTTC.

The chain uses TRBV27 and TRBJ2-1, with 8 bases that match TRBD2. Unmatched junction bases numbered 10, after V lost 5 bases and J lost 4 bases. Germline CDR1 reads MNHEY; CDR2 reads SMNVEV (reference sequence). There are 16 residues in the CDR3. The CDR3 coding sequence is TGTGCCAGCAGTCCTGGACTAGCCGGGAGGTACAATGAGCAGTTCTTC. Its translation is CASSPGLAGRYNEQFF.

The chain employs TRBV5-1 and TRBJ2-1; the match to TRBD1 covers 8 bases. J lost 3 bases, V lost 2 bases, and 4 bases had no gene match. The CDR3 totals 15 residues. Germline V gene sequence: CDR1 SGHRS, CDR2 YFSETQ. Here the CDR3 DNA reads TGCGCCAGCAGCTTTACAGGGGGTAGCTACAATGAGCAGTTCTTC. Its translation is CASSFTGGSYNEQFF.

This clonotype was recorded only once. The chain uses TRBV7-9 and TRBJ2-1; TRBD2 is a possible D gene (5 bases). This CDR3 is 15 amino acids long. V lost 3 bases and J 7 bases, leaving 16 bases between the germline ends. Germline V gene sequence: CDR1 SEHNR, CDR2 FQNEAQ (reference sequence). The CDR3 loop is CASSFMGTRANEQFF. The CDR3 DNA reads as TGTGCCAGCAGCTTTATGGGCACGAGGGCGAATGAGCAGTTCTTC.

This sequence joins TRBV27 and TRBJ2-5, with D possibly being TRBD1 (5 bases). Trimming removed 8 bases at V and 6 bases at J, with 19 bases between. CDR3 length equals 14 residues. CDR1 MNHEY and CDR2 SMNVEV come from the germline V gene (reference sequence). As DNA, the CDR3 is TGTGCCAGCCCGAAGTGGCAGGGCCTACAGACCCAGTACTTC. It yields the protein CASPKWQGLQTQYF.

This rearrangement joins TRBV30 to TRBJ2-2; tentative D call: TRBD1 (6 bases). Trimming removed 8 bases at V and 6 bases at J, with 13 bases between. The CDR3 runs to 12 residues. The germline V gene encodes CDR1 GTSNPN and CDR2 SVGIG (reference sequence). The CDR3 DNA follows: TGTGCCGGTCCAACAGGGCCCGGGGAGCTGTTTTTT. The encoded protein is CAGPTGPGELFF.

The chain employs TRBV13 and TRBJ2-7; 9 nucleotides agree with TRBD1. Per the germline V gene, CDR1 is PRHDT and CDR2 is FYEKMQ (reference sequence). The CDR3 extends over 16 amino acids. The V gene end was trimmed by 0 bases and the J gene end by 3 bases; junction bases not matched to a gene: 6. The CDR3 bases are TGTGCCAGCAGCTTAGGGGAGGGACAGGGATACTACGAGCAGTACTTC. Translating it yields CASSLGEGQGYYEQYF. Full variable domain (outside the CDR3, taken from reference TRBV13 and TRBJ2-7): AAGVIQSPRHLIKEKRETATLKCYPIPRHDTVYWYQQGPGQDPQFLISFYEKMQSDKGSIPDRFSAQQFSDYHSELNMSSLELGDSALYFCASSLGEGQGYYEQYFGPGTRLTVT.

In this sample, this clonotype turned up once. The chain recombines TRBV20-1 with TRBJ1-1, with D perhaps TRBD1 (6 bases). The CDR3 is made up of 13 amino acids. V gave up 3 bases and J gave up 0 bases, with 8 bases separating them. From germline, CDR1 is DFQATT and CDR2 SNEGSKA (reference sequence). This CDR3 is CSARDSMNTEAFF. The CDR3 bases are TGCAGTGCTAGGGACAGTATGAACACTGAAGCTTTCTTT.

The chain is built from TRBV23-1 and TRBJ1-1; D uncertain. TRBV23-1 is treated as an ORF (open reading frame) with a function not yet certain. V lost 6 bases to trimming and J lost 0 bases, with 11 bases between them. This CDR3 spans 14 amino acids. CDR3 bases: TGCGCCAGCAGACGCAGGATAATGAACACTGAAGCTTTCTTT. Amino acids: CASRRRIMNTEAFF.

This chain uses TRBV5-4 with TRBJ2-1; D gene unclear. CDR3 length equals 14 residues. Germline-derived CDR1 and CDR2 are SGHNT and YYREEE (reference sequence). V was cut by 3 bases and J by 7 bases, with 14 bases left in between. Here the CDR3 DNA reads TGTGCCAGCAGCTCCTACGGATCCGGAAATGAGCAGTTCTTC. Its translation: CASSSYGSGNEQFF.

The rearrangement links TRBV29-1 to TRBJ2-3, with a weak D call TRBD2 (6 bases). V was clipped by 0 bases and J by 7 bases, with 17 bases between them. From germline, CDR1 is SQVTM and CDR2 ANQGSEA. CDR3 length: 15 amino acids. CDR3 coding DNA: TGCAGCGTTGAAGATGGGACTGGAGGACTAAATACGCAGTATTTT. It encodes CSVEDGTGGLNTQYF.

This clonotype appeared a single time. The chain employs TRBV14 and TRBJ1-1; D is unclear. This CDR3 is 18 amino acids long. The V gene's germline CDR1 is SGHDN and CDR2 FVKESK. V shed 0 bases and J shed 3 bases, with 20 bases lying between them. The CDR3 DNA reads TGTGCCAGCAGCCAAGATTTGTACCACCCAGGTACGGACACTGAAGCTTTCTTT. Encoded protein: CASSQDLYHPGTDTEAFF.

The genes are TRBV2 and TRBJ2-1; D gene ambiguous. The CDR3 extends over 14 amino acids. V was clipped by 6 bases and J by 0 bases, with 9 bases between them. CDR1 and CDR2 from the germline V gene are SNHLY and FYNNEI. CDR3 sequence reads: CASSPQSSYNEQFF. DNA of the CDR3: TGTGCCAGCAGCCCTCAGAGCTCCTACAATGAGCAGTTCTTC.

This sequence joins TRBV6-2 or TRBV6-3 and TRBJ2-7, with 8 bases fitting TRBD1. The length of the CDR3 is 14 residues. Germline lookup yields CDR1 MNHEY and CDR2 SVGEGT. V shed 6 bases and J 2 bases; nucleotides not matched to a gene: 6. CDR3 sequence: CASRLQGETYEQYF. In nucleotides, the CDR3 is TGTGCCAGCAGGCTACAGGGGGAAACCTACGAGCAGTACTTC.

The V gene is TRBV12-3 or TRBV12-4, the J gene TRBJ1-1; a possible D gene is TRBD1 (5 bases). V was pared by 3 bases and J by 4 bases, with 9 bases between. This CDR3 region has 13 residues. The CDR3 region is CASSFSGTTEAFF. The CDR3, as DNA: TGTGCCAGCAGTTTCTCTGGGACCACTGAAGCTTTCTTT.

V and J are TRBV4-3 and TRBJ2-1; the D gene is possibly TRBD1 (6 bases). The CDR3 spans 15 residues. Per germline, CDR1 LGHNA and CDR2 YSLEER. V was clipped by 3 bases and J by 5 bases, with 14 bases between them. Here the CDR3 DNA reads TGCGCCAGCAGCCAGGTCCCAGGGGCCCACAATGAGCAGTTCTTC. It encodes CASSQVPGAHNEQFF.

The rearrangement joins TRBV20-1 to TRBJ2-3; 11 bases fit TRBD2. The CDR3 has 14 amino acids. The junction had 4 bases not matched to a gene; V was cut back by 6 bases and J by 2 bases. Germline loops: CDR1 DFQATT, CDR2 SNEGSKA (reference sequence). Here the CDR3 DNA reads TGCAGTGCGCCGGGACTAGCGGTCACAGATACGCAGTATTTT. This codes for CSAPGLAVTDTQYF.

The J gene is TRBJ2-1, the V gene TRBV11-2, with TRBD2 matching over 12 bases. The germline V gene has CDR1 SGHAT and CDR2 FQNNGV. V was pared by 5 bases and J by 3 bases, with 5 bases of the junction left unmatched. This CDR3 is 16 amino acids long. CDR3 sequence: CASSPETSGSYNEQFF. The CDR3 region has the DNA TGTGCCAGCAGCCCGGAGACTAGCGGGAGCTACAATGAGCAGTTCTTC.